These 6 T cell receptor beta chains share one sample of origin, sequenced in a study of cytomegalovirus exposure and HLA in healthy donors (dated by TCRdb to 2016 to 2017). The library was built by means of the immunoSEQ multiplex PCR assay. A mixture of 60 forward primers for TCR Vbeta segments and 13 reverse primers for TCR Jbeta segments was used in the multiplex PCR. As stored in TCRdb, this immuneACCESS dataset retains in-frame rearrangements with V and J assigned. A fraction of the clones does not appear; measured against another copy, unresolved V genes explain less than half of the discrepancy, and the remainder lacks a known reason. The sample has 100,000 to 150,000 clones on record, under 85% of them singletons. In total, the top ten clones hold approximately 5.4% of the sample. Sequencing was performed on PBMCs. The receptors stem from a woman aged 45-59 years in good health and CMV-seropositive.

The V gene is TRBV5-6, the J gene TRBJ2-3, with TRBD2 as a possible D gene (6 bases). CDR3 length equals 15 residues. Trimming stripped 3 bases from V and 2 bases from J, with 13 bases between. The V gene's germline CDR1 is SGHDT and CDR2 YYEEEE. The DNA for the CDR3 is TGTGCCAGCAGCTCCGGGGACTTCTACACAGATACGCAGTATTTT. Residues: CASSSGDFYTDTQYF.

The CDR3, as DNA: TGCGCCAGCAGCTTGGATGGGGGCGGGGGGTCCTACAATGAGCAGTTCTTC. Translation: CASSLDGGGGSYNEQFF. The chain combines TRBV5-1 with TRBJ2-1; 8 bases map to TRBD2. V shed 0 bases, J shed 1 base, and the junction held 6 bases outside the gene matches. This CDR3 spans 17 amino acids. The germline V gene encodes CDR1 SGHRS and CDR2 YFSETQ.

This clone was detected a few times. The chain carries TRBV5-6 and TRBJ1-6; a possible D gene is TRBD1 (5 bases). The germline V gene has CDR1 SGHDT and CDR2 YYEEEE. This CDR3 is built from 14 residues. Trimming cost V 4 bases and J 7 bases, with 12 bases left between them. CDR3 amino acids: CASSHDRANSPLHF. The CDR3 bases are TGTGCCAGCAGCCACGACAGAGCAAATTCACCCCTCCACTTT.

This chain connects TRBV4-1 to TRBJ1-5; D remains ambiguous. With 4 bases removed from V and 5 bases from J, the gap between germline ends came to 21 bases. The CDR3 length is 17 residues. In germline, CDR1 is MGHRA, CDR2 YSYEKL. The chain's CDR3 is CASSLEVEAVKDQPQHF. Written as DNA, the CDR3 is TGCGCCAGCAGCCTGGAGGTTGAGGCGGTCAAGGATCAGCCCCAGCATTTT.

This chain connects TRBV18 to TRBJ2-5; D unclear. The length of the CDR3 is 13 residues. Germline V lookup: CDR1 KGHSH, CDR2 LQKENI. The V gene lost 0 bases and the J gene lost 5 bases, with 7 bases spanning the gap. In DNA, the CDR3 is TGTGCCAGCTCACCACCTAATTTGGAGACCCAGTACTTC. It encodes CASSPPNLETQYF.

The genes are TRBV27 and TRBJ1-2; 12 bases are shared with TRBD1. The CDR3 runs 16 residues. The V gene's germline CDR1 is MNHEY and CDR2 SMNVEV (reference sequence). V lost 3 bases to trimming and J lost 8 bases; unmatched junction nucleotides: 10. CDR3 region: CASSFLDPGQGAGYTF. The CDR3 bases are TGTGCCAGCAGTTTCCTAGATCCGGGACAGGGGGCAGGCTACACCTTC.